The 10 T cell receptor beta chains reported below all come from one sample, sequenced in a study of blood T cell repertoires in COVID-19. TCRdb's copy holds only in-frame clones and misses some; the assay was immunoSEQ multiplex PCR. The table lists approximately 200,000 clones, over 75% of them singletons. The sequencing input was PBMCs or T cells enriched from blood (not recorded which). The receptors originated from a man aged 35-49 years who had recovered from COVID-19.

This chain connects TRBV7-8 to TRBJ1-3, with no clear D. In germline, CDR1 is SGHVS, CDR2 FQNEAQ. CDR3 length: 12 amino acids. V lost 5 bases to trimming and J lost 4 bases, with 6 bases between them. CDR3 nucleotides: TGTGCCAGCAGCCTCCTCGGAAACACCATATATTTT. The encoded protein is CASSLLGNTIYF.

J is TRBJ1-1 and V is TRBV7-2; a weak D match, TRBD1 (6 bases). The length of the CDR3 is 12 residues. From germline, CDR1 is SGHTA and CDR2 FQGNSA. The ends were cut back, 8 bases at V and 6 bases at J, with 13 bases in the middle. CDR3: CASHRDLAEAFF. CDR3 in DNA: TGTGCCAGCCACAGGGATTTAGCTGAAGCTTTCTTT.

The rearrangement joins TRBV5-1 to TRBJ2-1; 7 positions agree with TRBD1. Germline values: CDR1 SGHRS, CDR2 YFSETQ. The CDR3 spans 17 residues. The junction had 14 bases not matched to a gene; V was cut back by 3 bases and J by 5 bases. For the CDR3, the DNA is TGCGCCAGCAGCTGGAGGACAGGCCTACTACAAGACAATGAGCAGTTCTTC. Protein sequence: CASSWRTGLLQDNEQFF.

The chain joins TRBV29-1 to TRBJ1-5; D may be TRBD1 (5 bases). Germline V lookup: CDR1 SQVTM, CDR2 ANQGSEA. Between the trimmed V and J ends, which lost 4 bases and 5 bases, there was a span of 9 bases. This CDR3 is 12 amino acids long. CDR3 in amino acids: CSVGQGYQPQHF. CDR3 nucleotides: TGCAGCGTTGGGCAGGGTTATCAGCCCCAGCATTTT.

To note about this clone: A much larger clone differs from this one at a single base, so this may be a read error. V is TRBV19 and J is TRBJ1-5; TRBD1 is a possible D gene (5 bases). Germline values: CDR1 LNHDA, CDR2 SQIVND (reference sequence). The CDR3 consists of 13 residues. The V and J ends lost 5 bases and 4 bases respectively, with 9 bases between them. In DNA form, the CDR3 reads TGTGCCAGTAGTGCAGACAGAAATCAGCCCCAGCATTTT. Its protein is CASSADRNQPQHF. The full variable domain, in which reference TRBV19 and TRBJ1-5 provide the parts outside the CDR3, is DGGITQSPKYLFRKEGQNVTLSCEQNLNHDAMYWYRQDPGQGLRLIYYSQIVNDFQKGDIAEGYSVSREKKESFPLTVTSAQKNPTAFYLCASSADRNQPQHFGDGTRLSIL.

The V gene is TRBV9, the J gene TRBJ1-6; unclear D gene. The CDR3 contains 14 residues. Between the trimmed V and J ends, which lost 3 bases and 0 bases, there was a span of 4 bases. Germline V gene data show CDR1 as SGDLS and CDR2 as YYNGEE. The CDR3 spells CASSASSYNSPLHF. For the CDR3, the DNA is TGTGCCAGCAGCGCCAGCTCCTATAATTCACCCCTCCACTTT.

The chain links TRBV7-8 to TRBJ1-3, with TRBD1 matching over 8 bases. This CDR3 contains 15 residues. Per germline, CDR1 SGHVS and CDR2 FQNEAQ. The V segment lost 5 bases and the J segment 4 bases; nucleotides outside the gene matches: 7. CDR3 sequence reads: CASSPQTGAGNTIYF. The CDR3 DNA sequence: TGTGCCAGCAGCCCACAGACAGGGGCAGGAAACACCATATATTTT.

The chain recombines TRBV4-1 with TRBJ2-2; TRBD1 matches 7 bases. The V gene end was trimmed by 4 bases and the J gene end by 4 bases; junction bases not matched to a gene: 9. The CDR3 loop spans 16 amino acids. Germline V gene data show CDR1 as MGHRA and CDR2 as YSYEKL. CDR3 amino acids: CASSPRQGSSTGELFF. CDR3 bases: TGCGCCAGCAGCCCCCGACAGGGTAGTAGCACCGGGGAGCTGTTTTTT.

The table lists this clone with many counts. Written as DNA, the CDR3 is TGCGCCAGCAGCCCTAAAACTAGCGGGTGGGAGGCCGGGGAGCTGTTTTTT. Translated: CASSPKTSGWEAGELFF. The chain uses TRBV4-1 and TRBJ2-2, with 9 bases lining up with TRBD2. This CDR3 contains 17 residues. The germline V gene has CDR1 MGHRA and CDR2 YSYEKL. V was pared by 4 bases and J by 6 bases, with 12 bases of the junction left unmatched.

This clone has just a few counts. Other DNA sequences within the sample encode an identical CDR3. This chain joins TRBV14 and TRBJ1-1, with TRBD1 matching 7 bases. Losses at the gene ends were 3 bases for V and 1 base for J; bases not matched to a gene: 5. The V gene's germline CDR1 is SGHDN and CDR2 FVKESK. The CDR3 totals 15 residues. The CDR3 DNA reads as TGTGCCAGCAGCCAGCTGACAGGGCAGAACACTGAAGCTTTCTTT. Encoded protein: CASSQLTGQNTEAFF.